This record concerns one T cell receptor (beta chain) sequence. Its antigen is undetermined. Use of 60 Vbeta and 13 Jbeta primers characterized the PCR. In the original analysis: About 11 million shared chains were among the approximately 76 million unique TCR beta chains that a later analysis counted. Sequenced by immunoSEQ multiplex PCR; TCRdb stores in-frame clones only, minus some. The DNA gave D and trimming, while V, J and clone size come from that table. The sample shows fewer than 100,000 clones, approximately 72% of them seen only once. Germline V gene sequence: CDR1 SGHRS, CDR2 YFSETQ. The V end lost 1 base, the J end lost 4 bases, and 11 bases lay between the germline ends. This CDR3 has 14 residues. The data stem from a study of cytomegalovirus exposure and HLA in healthy donors. Points from the study as a whole: What a later analysis reportedly showed was that an Asian-associated ancestry cluster had fewer N-insertions than the approximately 670-donor mean. The majority of TCR sequences were rare, yet some public TCRs appeared in many donors.

Input material: PBMCs. The chain joins TRBV5-1 to TRBJ2-5, with D uncertain. This receptor was taken from a middle-aged woman in good health and CMV-seropositive. In DNA, the CDR3 is TGCGCCAGCAGCTTGACAGTGAGTCCAGAGACCCAGTACTTC. Encoded protein: CASSLTVSPETQYF.